This T cell receptor beta chain was recorded in a study of T-cell reconstitution after alpha-beta-depleted transplantation in children. Study-wide points: In patients about two months after transplant, alpha-beta T cells reportedly arose from several hundred expanded graft clones. After one year, T-cell counts and TCRbeta diversity mostly came from new T cells. High day-60 TCRbeta diversity in some patients came from surviving recipient T cells and thymic progenitors.

This clonotype was counted between two and nine times. Its antigen is not known. As it was prepared, the TCRbeta library received unique molecular identifiers. A single record per CDR3 protein comes from TCRdb applying MiXCR to the PCR reads. The sample contains 90,000 to 100,000 distinct CDR3 sequences, 23% of which appear only once. This CDR3 spans 15 amino acids. The V end was cut by 3 bases, the J end by 5 bases, with 14 bases between. Specimen: PBMCs, collected before TCRalphabeta/CD19-depleted stem cell transplant. This sequence was found in a boy aged 2 to 10 with acute lymphoblastic leukemia, due to receive a stem cell transplant. The chain has TRBV12-3 or TRBV12-4 and TRBJ2-1; tentatively, D is TRBD1 or TRBD2 (7 bases each). The CDR3 spells CASSLGGQGDNEQFF. The CDR3 coding sequence is TGTGCCAGCAGTTTGGGGGGGCAGGGGGACAATGAGCAGTTCTTC.